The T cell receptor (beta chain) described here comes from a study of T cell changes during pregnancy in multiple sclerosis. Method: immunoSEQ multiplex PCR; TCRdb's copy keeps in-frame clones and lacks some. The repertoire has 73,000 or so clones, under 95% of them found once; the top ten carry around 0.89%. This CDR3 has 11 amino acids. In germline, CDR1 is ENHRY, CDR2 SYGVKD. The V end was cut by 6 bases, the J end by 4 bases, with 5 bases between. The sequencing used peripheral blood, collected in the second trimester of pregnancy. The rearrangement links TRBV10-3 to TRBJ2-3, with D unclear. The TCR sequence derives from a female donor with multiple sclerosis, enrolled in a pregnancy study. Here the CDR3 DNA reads TGTGCCATCAGGGGCCCAGATACGCAGTATTTT. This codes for CAIRGPDTQYF.